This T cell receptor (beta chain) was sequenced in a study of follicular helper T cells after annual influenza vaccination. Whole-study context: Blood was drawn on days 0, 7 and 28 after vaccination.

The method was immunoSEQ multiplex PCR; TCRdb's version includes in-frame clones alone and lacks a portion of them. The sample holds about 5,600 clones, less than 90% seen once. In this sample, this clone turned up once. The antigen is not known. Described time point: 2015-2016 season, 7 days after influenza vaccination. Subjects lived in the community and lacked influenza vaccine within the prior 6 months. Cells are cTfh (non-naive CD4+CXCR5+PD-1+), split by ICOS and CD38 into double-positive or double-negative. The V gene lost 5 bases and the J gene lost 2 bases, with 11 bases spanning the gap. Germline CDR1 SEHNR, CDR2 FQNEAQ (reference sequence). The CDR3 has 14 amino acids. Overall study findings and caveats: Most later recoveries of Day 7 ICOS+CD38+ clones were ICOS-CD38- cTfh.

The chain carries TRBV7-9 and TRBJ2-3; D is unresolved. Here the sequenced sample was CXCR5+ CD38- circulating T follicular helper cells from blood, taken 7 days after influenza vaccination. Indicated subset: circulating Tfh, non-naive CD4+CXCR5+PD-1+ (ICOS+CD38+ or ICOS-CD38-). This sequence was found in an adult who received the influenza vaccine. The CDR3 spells CASSTSRHTDTQYF. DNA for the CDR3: TGTGCCAGCAGCACGAGCAGGCACACAGATACGCAGTATTTT.